The 21 T cell receptor beta chains given below trace back to one sample, sequenced in a study of identical twins. TCRdb called the 5' RACE reads again in MiXCR, with one record for every CDR3 protein. The data contain some 1,600,000 distinct CDR3 sequences, roughly a third of them seen just once; the ten biggest clones take up about 0.27%. Specimen: cord blood. All receptors come from a newborn girl in good health.

The V call is TRBV2, the J call TRBJ2-7; TRBD2 might be the D (6 bases). There are 16 residues in the CDR3. Germline assignment: CDR1 SNHLY and CDR2 FYNNEI. V gave up 2 bases and J gave up 2 bases, with 16 bases separating them. Written as DNA, the CDR3 is TGTGCCAGCAGTGAAAGGCGCACGGGGGTCGCCTACGAGCAGTACTTC. This sequence encodes CASSERRTGVAYEQYF.

The chain combines TRBV29-1 with TRBJ2-7, with 7 bases identical to TRBD2. This CDR3 has 13 amino acids. CDR1 and CDR2 from the germline V gene are SQVTM and ANQGSEA. V gave up 4 bases and J gave up 7 bases; unmatched junction bases: 10. The CDR3 coding sequence is TGCAGCGTTGGGGTTAGCGGGTACAATGAGCAGTACTTC. Encoded protein: CSVGVSGYNEQYF.

The V gene is TRBV6-1, the J gene TRBJ2-7; 12 bases line up with TRBD2. CDR1 is MNHNS, CDR2 SASEGT, per germline. The J segment lost 7 bases and the V segment lost 6 bases, leaving 10 bases of the junction unmatched. The CDR3 has 15 amino acids. CDR3 DNA: TGTGCCAGCAGCGAGAGGACTAGCGGGGTCAATGAGCAGTACTTC. Its protein product is CASSERTSGVNEQYF.

This clonotype came up a few times. The chain has TRBV11-2 and TRBJ2-3; 7 bases line up with TRBD1. The ends lost 3 bases at V and 2 bases at J; junction bases unmatched: 5. CDR3 size: 15 residues. Germline CDR1 reads SGHAT; CDR2 reads FQNNGV. CDR3 amino acids: CASSFKGAFTDTQYF. The CDR3 nucleotides read TGTGCCAGCAGCTTTAAGGGGGCTTTCACAGATACGCAGTATTTT.

In its sample, this clonotype was seen a few times. This chain uses TRBV29-1 with TRBJ1-2; no reliable D call. CDR3 length equals 13 residues. The germline gives CDR1 SQVTM, CDR2 ANQGSEA. V gave up 5 bases and J gave up 7 bases, with 17 bases separating them. The CDR3 DNA follows: TGCAGCGTTACCGGGCCTTCCGCGGTTGGCTACACCTTC. It is translated as CSVTGPSAVGYTF.

The rearrangement uses TRBV7-2 and TRBJ1-1; D is undetermined. Per germline, CDR1 SGHTA and CDR2 FQGNSA. V dropped 5 bases and J dropped 2 bases, with 18 bases sitting between them. CDR3 length equals 16 residues. The CDR3 is CASSLYPGIPNTEAFF. The DNA for the CDR3 is TGTGCCAGCAGCCTATACCCGGGGATTCCAAACACTGAAGCTTTCTTT.

The gene calls are TRBV27 and TRBJ2-5; D is unclear. V lost 5 bases to trimming and J lost 10 bases, with 11 bases between them. The CDR3 sequence is 11 residues long. CDR1 is MNHEY and CDR2 is SMNVEV in the germline V gene (reference sequence). CDR3 residues: CASSTPYDQYF. The CDR3 coding sequence is TGTGCCAGCAGTACACCTTACGACCAGTACTTC.

This clonotype turned up a few times. This chain links TRBV15 with TRBJ2-5, with D possibly TRBD2 on 6 matching bases. The CDR3 length is 16 residues. Germline-derived CDR1 and CDR2 are LNHNV and YYDKDF (reference sequence). V was cut by 0 bases and J by 5 bases, with 16 bases left in between. The CDR3: CATSRDVPSDRETQYF. The CDR3, as DNA: TGTGCCACCAGCAGAGACGTGCCTAGCGATCGGGAGACCCAGTACTTC.

V is TRBV6-2 or TRBV6-3 and J is TRBJ2-7; 7 nucleotides agree with TRBD2. V dropped 6 bases and J dropped 2; count of bases not matched to a gene: 10. The CDR3 is made up of 15 amino acids. Germline V gene lookup returns CDR1 MNHEY and CDR2 SVGEGT. The CDR3 DNA is TGTGCCAGCAGGTCCCCTAGCGGTTACACCTACGAGCAGTACTTC. Amino acid sequence: CASRSPSGYTYEQYF.

This clonotype was counted only a few times. The CDR3 region is CASSADTSSYNSPLHF. The CDR3 DNA sequence: TGCGCCAGCAGTGCGGACACTAGCTCCTATAATTCACCCCTCCACTTT. J is TRBJ1-6 and V is TRBV10-2, with D maybe TRBD1 (5 bases). The germline gives CDR1 WSHSY, CDR2 SAAADI. The CDR3 spans 16 residues. Trimming stripped 4 bases from V and 0 bases from J, with 10 bases between.

This clonotype was counted a few times. The chain has TRBV12-3 or TRBV12-4 and TRBJ2-3; the match to TRBD2 covers 7 bases. The ends lost 1 base at V and 2 bases at J; junction bases unmatched: 6. The CDR3 extends over 16 amino acids. The chain's CDR3 is CASSLELALLTDTQYF. The CDR3, as DNA: TGTGCCAGCAGTTTAGAACTAGCGCTACTCACAGATACGCAGTATTTT.

This clonotype was detected only a few times. This chain links TRBV12-5 with TRBJ2-7; TRBD1 is a possible D gene (5 bases). CDR3 length: 12 amino acids. The ends were cut back, 1 base at V and 7 bases at J, with 8 bases in the middle. Germline CDR1 LGHNT, CDR2 FRNRAP. CDR3 protein: CASGLDRNEQYF. The CDR3 coding sequence is TGTGCTAGTGGTTTGGACAGGAATGAGCAGTACTTC.

This clonotype occurred a few times. The CDR3 spells CASSLGDYRGQSADTQYF. In nucleotides, the CDR3 is TGTGCCAGCAGCTTAGGGGATTATAGGGGGCAAAGCGCAGATACGCAGTATTTT. The rearrangement uses TRBV7-9 and TRBJ2-3; TRBD1 agrees at 7 bases. Germline CDR1 is SEHNR and CDR2 is FQNEAQ (reference sequence). J was trimmed by 4 bases and V by 1 base; bases with no gene match: 14. The CDR3 contains 18 residues.

This chain joins TRBV10-3 and TRBJ2-3; TRBD1 or TRBD2 may be the D gene (6 bases each). Germline V gene lookup returns CDR1 ENHRY and CDR2 SYGVKD. The V end lost 2 bases, the J end lost 0 bases, and 15 bases lay between the germline ends. The CDR3 runs to 17 residues. The CDR3 loop is CAISERRGGISTDTQYF. The CDR3 coding sequence is TGTGCCATCAGTGAGAGGAGAGGGGGGATAAGCACAGATACGCAGTATTTT.

This clonotype came up a few times. The chain carries TRBV7-2 and TRBJ2-1, with no clear D. CDR1 is SGHTA and CDR2 is FQGNSA in the germline V gene. This CDR3 is 14 amino acids long. V lost 0 bases, J lost 7 bases, and 10 bases lay in between. The CDR3 bases are TGTGCCAGCAGCTTAGCGGGATGGGGAAATGAGCAGTTCTTC. This translates into CASSLAGWGNEQFF.

The chain is built from TRBV7-8 and TRBJ2-1; no definite D call. Trimming removed 5 bases from V and 0 bases from J, with 11 bases in between. From germline, CDR1 is SGHVS and CDR2 FQNEAQ. The CDR3 is 15 amino acids. CDR3 amino acids: CASSPSRSSYNEQFF. The CDR3 DNA follows: TGTGCCAGCAGCCCCTCAAGGAGCTCCTACAATGAGCAGTTCTTC.

This chain uses TRBV29-1 with TRBJ2-2; no firm D call. With 3 bases removed from V and 8 bases from J, the gap between germline ends came to 4 bases. Germline CDR1 is SQVTM and CDR2 is ANQGSEA. The CDR3 runs 10 residues. DNA for the CDR3: TGCAGCGTTGAGACAGGGGAGCTGTTTTTT. Protein sequence: CSVETGELFF.

The V gene is TRBV28, the J gene TRBJ2-1; 7 bases align to TRBD2. The germline V gene encodes CDR1 MDHEN and CDR2 SYDVKM. CDR3 length: 16 residues. V was clipped by 5 bases and J by 3 bases; unmatched bases: 10. Here the CDR3 DNA reads TGTGCCAGCAGTACCCCTTCGGGAGGATTCTACAATGAGCAGTTCTTC. Translation: CASSTPSGGFYNEQFF.

This clonotype was observed a few times. The chain recombines TRBV7-2 with TRBJ1-1, with a possible D match to TRBD1 (5 bases). V shed 1 base and J shed 0 bases, with 15 bases lying between them. The CDR3 has 17 amino acids. CDR1 and CDR2 (germline): SGHTA, FQGNSA. The CDR3: CASSLVPGGNMNTEAFF. The DNA of the CDR3 is TGTGCCAGCAGCTTAGTACCCGGGGGGAATATGAACACTGAAGCTTTCTTT.

This clonotype was observed a handful of times. The V call is TRBV6-1, the J call TRBJ2-7; 10 nucleotides match TRBD1. CDR3 length equals 14 residues. CDR1 is MNHNS and CDR2 is SASEGT in the germline V gene. The V and J ends lost 4 bases and 4 bases, in that order; junction bases with no gene match: 4. The DNA of the CDR3 is TGTGCCAGCAGTGCAGGGGGACAGGGGTACGAGCAGTACTTC. Translated: CASSAGGQGYEQYF.

The gene calls are TRBV10-3 and TRBJ2-1; D is possibly TRBD2 (5 bases). Trimming shortened V by 8 bases and J by 7 bases, and 18 bases separated the two germline ends. Germline CDR1 reads ENHRY; CDR2 reads SYGVKD. This CDR3 is built from 14 residues. DNA for the CDR3: TGTGCCATCGCGGAGCCCGGGGTAGGGAATGAGCAGTTCTTC. Translated, it gives CAIAEPGVGNEQFF.